The rows below give T cell receptor beta chains drawn from one sample of a study of CD8+CD57+ T cells in acquired aplastic anemia. TCRdb re-called the reads with MiXCR, one entry per CDR3 protein. The sample comprises 150,000 to 200,000 distinct CDR3 sequences, about three fifths of which are singletons, and roughly 50% rests with the top ten. Source material: sorted CD4+, CD8+, or CD8+CD57+ T cells (not recorded which) from PBMCs. The receptors originated from a human donor with severe aplastic anemia or a healthy control (not recorded which). Each CDR3 is given with its conserved first and last residue. The order of the fields is V gene, J gene, clone size, D gene, CDR3 DNA, CDR3 protein. D genes are given only for firm matches. Where a row states a size, it is once, few, many or the class of an expanded clone; other rows omit it.

V: TRBV24-1; J: TRBJ2-5; size: many; D: .; DNA: TGTGCCACCAGTGACATATCAAACCAGGAGACCCAGTACTTC; CDR3: CATSDISNQETQYF
V: TRBV18; J: TRBJ2-7; size: few; D: TRBD1; DNA: TGTGCCAGCTCACCAGGGACAGGGGGGTACGAGCAGTACTTC; CDR3: CASSPGTGGYEQYF
V: TRBV27; J: TRBJ1-2; size: many; D: .; DNA: TGTGCCAGTCTTGGGGGCTCAAATGATGGCTACACCTTC; CDR3: CASLGGSNDGYTF
V: TRBV7-2; J: TRBJ2-2; size: .; D: .; DNA: TGTGCCAGCAGCTTAGTTAGGGGTTCGGGCGGGGAGCTGTTTTTT; CDR3: CASSLVRGSGGELFF
V: TRBV7-9; J: TRBJ2-3; size: .; D: TRBD2; DNA: TGTGCCAGCACACTACGGGCTAGCGGGATTGGTACGCAGTATTTT; CDR3: CASTLRASGIGTQYF
V: TRBV12-3/TRBV12-4; J: TRBJ1-1; size: many; D: .; DNA: TGTGCCAGCAGGGCAACAGGAGACACTGAAGCTTTCTTT; CDR3: CASRATGDTEAFF
V: TRBV25-1; J: TRBJ2-1; size: .; D: .; DNA: TGTGCCAGCAGTCCCCAGGCGACAGTATACAATGAGCAGTTCTTC; CDR3: CASSPQATVYNEQFF
V: TRBV20-1; J: TRBJ2-5; size: few; D: .; DNA: TGCAGTGCCAGTAAGACAGGTCAAGAGACCCAGTACTTC; CDR3: CSASKTGQETQYF
V: TRBV29-1; J: TRBJ2-3; size: .; D: .; DNA: TGCAGCGTTTCGGGGGAGCTCCTAACAGATACGCAGTATTTT; CDR3: CSVSGELLTDTQYF
V: TRBV7-8; J: TRBJ1-5; size: .; D: .; DNA: TGTGCCAGCAGCTTAGCAGGCGGAGGCAATCAGCCCCAGCATTTT; CDR3: CASSLAGGGNQPQHF
V: TRBV20-1; J: TRBJ1-2; size: .; D: .; DNA: TGCAGTGCTAATCCAACGGGACTTGCGGACGTAGTTAACTATGGCTACACCTTC; CDR3: CSANPTGLADVVNYGYTF
V: TRBV7-6; J: TRBJ1-2; size: .; D: .; DNA: TGTGCCAGCAGCTCTAGCGGGGGGGCCTACACCTTC; CDR3: CASSSSGGAYTF
V: TRBV2; J: TRBJ1-2; size: few; D: .; DNA: TGTGCCAGCAGTGCTGGACAGCAGGCTAACTATGGCTACACCTTC; CDR3: CASSAGQQANYGYTF
V: TRBV12-3/TRBV12-4; J: TRBJ1-1; size: .; D: .; DNA: TGTGCCAGCAGTCCGGAACCGGGACGGAATGAAGCTTTCTTT; CDR3: CASSPEPGRNEAFF
V: TRBV19; J: TRBJ1-2; size: many; D: TRBD1; DNA: TGTGCCATCCGGGACAGGGGTTTCGGCTACACCTTC; CDR3: CAIRDRGFGYTF
V: TRBV12-3/TRBV12-4; J: TRBJ1-2; size: many; D: .; DNA: TGTGCCAGCAGCTTAACAGGAGCTGGTAACTATGGCTACACCTTC; CDR3: CASSLTGAGNYGYTF
V: TRBV12-3/TRBV12-4; J: TRBJ2-1; size: once; D: TRBD2; DNA: TGTGCCAGCAGGCCGGGACTAGCGGATCAGTTCTTC; CDR3: CASRPGLADQFF
V: TRBV7-6; J: TRBJ2-7; size: .; D: TRBD2; DNA: TGTGCCAGCAGCCCCTCAGCGGGGGGCCCCTACGAGCAGTACTTC; CDR3: CASSPSAGGPYEQYF
V: TRBV24-1; J: TRBJ2-5; size: .; D: TRBD1; DNA: TGTGCCAGCAGTGGGGACAGGGGGGGGGAGACCCAGTACTTC; CDR3: CASSGDRGGETQYF
V: TRBV29-1; J: TRBJ1-1; size: .; D: .; DNA: TGCAGCTCAGAGGGGGGGAGGAACACTGAAGCTTTCTTT; CDR3: CSSEGGRNTEAFF
V: TRBV7-2; J: TRBJ1-1; size: .; D: .; DNA: TGTGCCAGCAGCTCAATTTCGTCTGGTCGGGGCTCGGGAGCTTTCTTT; CDR3: CASSSISSGRGSGAFF
V: TRBV12-3/TRBV12-4; J: TRBJ2-2; size: many; D: .; DNA: TGTGCCAGCAGCACGGGACTGATAAAATCCACCGGGGAGCTGTTTTTT; CDR3: CASSTGLIKSTGELFF
V: TRBV20-1; J: TRBJ2-7; size: .; D: .; DNA: TGCAGTGCCAGAGACAGGCCCAGCGCCGACGAGCAGTACTTC; CDR3: CSARDRPSADEQYF
V: TRBV5-8; J: TRBJ1-2; size: .; D: TRBD1; DNA: TGTGCCAGCAGCCCCCGGACAGGGAACGGCTACACCTTC; CDR3: CASSPRTGNGYTF
V: TRBV7-8; J: TRBJ1-4; size: .; D: .; DNA: TGTGCCAGCAGCCCTCAGGTTCAACCTAATGAAAAACTGTTTTTT; CDR3: CASSPQVQPNEKLFF
V: TRBV3-1; J: TRBJ2-7; size: many; D: .; DNA: TGTGCCAGCAGCCTTACCCCGACGGATACCTACGAGCAGTACTTC; CDR3: CASSLTPTDTYEQYF
V: TRBV15; J: TRBJ2-1; size: .; D: TRBD2; DNA: TGTGCCACCAGCAGAGATCTTGTGGGACTAGGGTCCTACAATGAGCAGTTCTTC; CDR3: CATSRDLVGLGSYNEQFF
V: TRBV7-9; J: TRBJ2-1; size: many; D: .; DNA: TGTGCCAGCAGTCCTACGGGGCCCTCCTACAATGAGCAGTTCTTC; CDR3: CASSPTGPSYNEQFF
V: TRBV2; J: TRBJ1-3; size: .; D: .; DNA: TGTGCCAGCAGACCAGGGGGAAACACCATATATTTT; CDR3: CASRPGGNTIYF
V: TRBV29-1; J: TRBJ1-1; size: .; D: TRBD1; DNA: TGCAGCACGGGACAGATGAACACTGAAGCTTTCTTT; CDR3: CSTGQMNTEAFF
V: TRBV6-6; J: TRBJ1-5; size: .; D: .; DNA: TGTGCCAGCAGTCCTCGGGGAAATCAGCCCCAGCATTTT; CDR3: CASSPRGNQPQHF
V: TRBV7-9; J: TRBJ2-5; size: .; D: .; DNA: TGTGCCAGCAGCTTTTCTGGTGGGCGAGAGACCCAGTACTTC; CDR3: CASSFSGGRETQYF
V: TRBV4-1; J: TRBJ2-7; size: many; D: .; DNA: TGCGCCAGCAGCCAAGATCTGAGCACCTACGAGCAGTACTTC; CDR3: CASSQDLSTYEQYF
V: TRBV15; J: TRBJ1-2; size: .; D: .; DNA: TGTGCCACCAGCGGCCGTGCGCGGCGCGGAAACTATGGCTACACCTTC; CDR3: CATSGRARRGNYGYTF
V: TRBV20-1; J: TRBJ2-7; size: .; D: TRBD1; DNA: TGCAGTGCTAGAGGCCCGGGACAGCACTACGAGCAGTACTTC; CDR3: CSARGPGQHYEQYF
V: TRBV7-2; J: TRBJ1-2; size: .; D: .; DNA: TGTGCCAGCAGCTTAGACCTATATGGCTACACCTTC; CDR3: CASSLDLYGYTF
V: TRBV7-2; J: TRBJ2-3; size: .; D: TRBD2; DNA: TGTGCCAGCAGTCAAGCGGGAGGGCGAACAGATACGCAGTATTTT; CDR3: CASSQAGGRTDTQYF
V: TRBV10-3; J: TRBJ2-1; size: few; D: TRBD2; DNA: TGTGCCATCAGTGACCTAGCGGCTGACAATGAGCAGTTCTTC; CDR3: CAISDLAADNEQFF
V: TRBV4-2; J: TRBJ2-5; size: .; D: .; DNA: TGTGCCAGCAGCCAAGGGGGATCGAGGGGGGAAGAGACCCAGTACTTC; CDR3: CASSQGGSRGEETQYF
V: TRBV7-9; J: TRBJ2-7; size: few; D: TRBD2; DNA: TGTGCCAGCAGCCGGGAGGCGGACGAGCAGTACTTC; CDR3: CASSREADEQYF
V: TRBV5-1; J: TRBJ2-7; size: .; D: TRBD2; DNA: TGTGCCAGCAGCGTAGGTTTACTAGCGGGACCCGGGGACGAGCAGTACTTC; CDR3: CASSVGLLAGPGDEQYF
V: TRBV2; J: TRBJ2-5; size: .; D: .; DNA: TGTGCCAGCAATACGGCGTCTGGTGAGACCCAGTACTTC; CDR3: CASNTASGETQYF